The 30 T cell receptor beta chains below come from one sample, sequenced in a study of cytomegalovirus exposure and HLA in healthy donors. The primer mix had 60 Vbeta and 13 Jbeta primers. Produced via immunoSEQ multiplex PCR; TCRdb's table is partial and in-frame only. The sample has 130,000 to 150,000 clones, roughly 70% seen once. Sequencing used PBMCs. These receptors originate from a man between 18 and 29 years old in good health and CMV-seropositive.

The rearrangement uses TRBV4-3 and TRBJ2-7; D remains ambiguous. The CDR3 runs 14 residues. CDR1 is LGHNA, CDR2 YSLEER, per germline. Trimming pared 0 bases from V and 1 base from J, leaving 7 bases between. DNA for the CDR3: TGCGCCAGCAGCCAAGATCAACAGTCCTACGAGCAGTACTTC. Its translation is CASSQDQQSYEQYF.

The gene calls are TRBV5-4 and TRBJ2-1; 12 bases map to TRBD2. The CDR3 sequence is 16 residues long. The germline gives CDR1 SGHNT, CDR2 YYREEE (reference sequence). With V trimmed by 4 bases and J by 5 bases, 7 bases remained unmatched. The CDR3 DNA reads TGTGCCAGCAGCGGATCACTAGCGGGAGGCCACAATGAGCAGTTCTTC. This codes for CASSGSLAGGHNEQFF.

The count of this clone is one. The rearrangement joins TRBV10-3 to TRBJ1-2, with D possibly matching TRBD1 (5 bases). CDR3 length equals 13 residues. V dropped 2 bases and J dropped 4 bases, with 8 bases sitting between them. The germline CDR1 and CDR2 sequences are ENHRY and SYGVKD. The CDR3 region has the DNA TGTGCCATCAGTGAGAGTCAGGGCTATGGCTACACCTTC. This translates into CAISESQGYGYTF.

V usage is TRBV6-1 and J usage is TRBJ2-3, with D possibly TRBD1 on 6 matching bases. Germline lookup yields CDR1 MNHNS and CDR2 SASEGT. The CDR3 consists of 16 residues. V was pared by 4 bases and J by 6 bases, with 20 bases between. The CDR3 is CASSAVRGHGVDTQYF. CDR3 bases: TGTGCCAGCAGTGCCGTCAGGGGCCACGGCGTGGATACGCAGTATTTT.

The chain is built from TRBV7-9 and TRBJ1-3; 9 bases line up with TRBD1. Looked up from germline, CDR1 is SEHNR and CDR2 is FQNEAQ (reference sequence). V was clipped by 5 bases and J by 4 bases; unmatched bases: 3. CDR3 size: 14 residues. For the CDR3, the DNA is TGTGCCAGCAGCGTACAGGGGGCCGGAAACACCATATATTTT. Translation: CASSVQGAGNTIYF.

The V and J genes are TRBV5-1 and TRBJ2-7; TRBD2 matches 10 bases. This CDR3 is built from 15 residues. V lost 1 base and J lost 7; bases outside the gene matches: 8. CDR1 SGHRS and CDR2 YFSETQ come from the germline V gene. The CDR3 region has the DNA TGCGCCAGCAGCTTGACCAGCGGGGGGGCTCCGGAGCAGTACTTC. Its translation: CASSLTSGGAPEQYF.

This clone was detected only once. The chain joins TRBV7-9 to TRBJ1-1; a weak D match, TRBD1 (5 bases). The CDR3 runs to 13 residues. Germline CDR1 SEHNR, CDR2 FQNEAQ (reference sequence). The V gene lost 6 bases and the J gene lost 1 base, with 9 bases spanning the gap. The CDR3, as DNA: TGTGCCAGCAGGTTAAGGGGGAACACTGAAGCTTTCTTT. Residues: CASRLRGNTEAFF.

The rearrangement uses TRBV19 and TRBJ1-6, with no clear D. Germline assignment: CDR1 LNHDA and CDR2 SQIVND (reference sequence). This CDR3 is built from 14 residues. Trimming cost V 6 bases and J 3 bases, with 9 bases left between them. CDR3 protein: CASRSGFYNSPLHF. CDR3 DNA: TGTGCCAGTAGGTCCGGGTTCTATAATTCACCCCTCCACTTT.

The chain joins TRBV7-2 to TRBJ2-1; no clear D. This CDR3 contains 11 residues. The V end was cut by 5 bases, the J end by 8 bases, with 7 bases between. Germline V gene lookup returns CDR1 SGHTA and CDR2 FQGNSA. In nucleotides, the CDR3 is TGTGCCAGCAGCCCCCTATATGAGCAGTTCTTC. Encoded protein: CASSPLYEQFF.

This rearrangement joins TRBV6-4 to TRBJ1-2; a possible D gene is TRBD1 (6 bases). The CDR3 length is 13 residues. The V end lost 5 bases, the J end lost 5 bases, and 12 bases lay between the germline ends. Per germline, CDR1 MRHNA and CDR2 SNTAGT. The CDR3 nucleotides read TGTGCCAGCAGTCCAGGGGTATGGTATGGCTACACCTTC. Its protein is CASSPGVWYGYTF.

This clone has only a few counts. The chain combines TRBV7-2 with TRBJ1-3, with D unresolved. The CDR3 is made up of 15 amino acids. Germline V lookup: CDR1 SGHTA, CDR2 FQGNSA. Trimming took 4 bases from V and 0 from J, leaving 10 bases between them. CDR3 loop: CASSSQSYSGNTIYF. The CDR3 nucleotides are TGTGCCAGCAGCTCCCAGTCGTACTCTGGAAACACCATATATTTT. Filled out from reference TRBV7-2 and TRBJ1-3, the complete variable domain reads GAGVSQSPSNKVTEKGKDVELRCDPISGHTALYWYRQSLGQGLEFLIYFQGNSAPDKSGLPSDRFSAERTGGSVSTLTIQRTQQEDSAVYLCASSSQSYSGNTIYFGEGSWLTVV.

In this sample, this clone turned up once. The J gene is TRBJ2-1, the V gene TRBV7-9, with 8 bases fitting TRBD1. Looked up from germline, CDR1 is SEHNR and CDR2 is FQNEAQ (reference sequence). This CDR3 has 14 residues. Germline trimming cut 6 bases from V and 8 bases from J; bases unmatched to any gene: 9. The CDR3 sequence: CASSSLQGEHEQFF. CDR3 bases: TGTGCCAGCAGTTCACTACAGGGGGAGCATGAGCAGTTCTTC.

The chain has TRBV18 and TRBJ1-2; 9 bases agree with TRBD1. The CDR3 is made up of 14 amino acids. The germline gives CDR1 KGHSH, CDR2 LQKENI. J gave up 1 base and V 4 bases, and 1 base lay outside the gene matches. The CDR3 reads CASSQGQGNYGYTF. CDR3 in DNA: TGTGCCAGCTCACAGGGACAGGGTAACTATGGCTACACCTTC.

This rearrangement joins TRBV4-2 to TRBJ2-7; D gene ambiguous. Deletions cut 0 bases from V and 5 bases from J, with 14 bases between. The length of the CDR3 is 15 residues. Germline assignment: CDR1 LGHNA and CDR2 YNFKEQ. CDR3 protein: CASSQESILGHEQYF. The DNA of the CDR3 is TGTGCCAGCAGCCAAGAGTCCATCCTAGGCCACGAGCAGTACTTC.

A few counts support this clone. This chain joins TRBV4-1 and TRBJ2-1, with TRBD2 as a possible D gene (5 bases). Trimming shortened V by 2 bases and J by 8 bases, and 10 bases separated the two germline ends. Per germline, CDR1 MGHRA and CDR2 YSYEKL. The CDR3 sequence is 13 residues long. The CDR3 loop is CASSQNGVYEQFF. The DNA of the CDR3 is TGCGCCAGCAGCCAAAACGGGGTCTATGAGCAGTTCTTC.

This chain uses TRBV18 with TRBJ2-7; tentative D call: TRBD1 (7 bases). Deletions cut 4 bases from V and 6 bases from J, with 13 bases between. The CDR3 loop spans 13 amino acids. Germline V lookup: CDR1 KGHSH, CDR2 LQKENI. The CDR3 here is CASSRDSSGEQYF. Here the CDR3 DNA reads TGTGCCAGCTCACGGGACAGTAGCGGCGAGCAGTACTTC.

V gene TRBV5-1 combines with J gene TRBJ2-5; D is perhaps TRBD1 (5 bases). The germline V and J ends were trimmed by 0 bases and 5 bases, with 8 bases remaining between them. CDR3 length equals 13 residues. Germline CDR1 and CDR2: SGHRS and YFSETQ. The CDR3 DNA follows: TGCGCCAGCAGCTTGGTCAGGGATGAGACCCAGTACTTC. It encodes CASSLVRDETQYF.

The gene calls are TRBV18 and TRBJ2-5; TRBD2 matches 8 bases. The CDR3 extends over 15 amino acids. CDR1 and CDR2 from the germline V gene are KGHSH and LQKENI. V lost 3 bases, J lost 5 bases, and 8 bases stayed unmatched. CDR3 in amino acids: CASSPGLAGSETQYF. The CDR3 nucleotides read TGTGCCAGCTCACCTGGACTAGCTGGTTCGGAGACCCAGTACTTC.

The V and J genes are TRBV7-9 and TRBJ2-5; 7 nucleotides agree with TRBD2. The V gene end was trimmed by 1 base and the J gene end by 5 bases; junction bases not matched to a gene: 7. The germline CDR1 and CDR2 sequences are SEHNR and FQNEAQ (reference sequence). The CDR3 extends over 15 amino acids. CDR3 loop: CASSLDGGGGETQYF. In DNA form, the CDR3 reads TGTGCCAGCAGCTTAGATGGCGGGGGAGGGGAGACCCAGTACTTC.

This chain uses TRBV10-2 with TRBJ2-7; TRBD2 might be the D (6 bases). Germline CDR1 reads WSHSY; CDR2 reads SAAADI. V dropped 7 bases and J dropped 2 bases, with 21 bases sitting between them. CDR3 length: 16 residues. CDR3 sequence: CASKNPGTGPTYEQYF. DNA for the CDR3: TGCGCCAGCAAAAACCCCGGGACTGGCCCTACCTACGAGCAGTACTTC.

V gene TRBV19 combines with J gene TRBJ1-2, with 8 positions matching TRBD1. From germline, CDR1 is LNHDA and CDR2 SQIVND (reference sequence). This CDR3 has 14 amino acids. The J segment lost 4 bases and the V segment lost 5 bases, leaving 6 bases of the junction unmatched. CDR3 loop: CASSGQGEGYGYTF. The DNA for the CDR3 is TGTGCCAGTAGTGGACAGGGAGAAGGCTATGGCTACACCTTC.

This clone was observed a handful of times. The rearrangement joins TRBV18 to TRBJ1-1; D unresolved. The CDR3 has 16 amino acids. The ends were cut back, 0 bases at V and 0 bases at J, with 11 bases in the middle. Germline CDR1 KGHSH, CDR2 LQKENI. The CDR3 DNA reads TGTGCCAGCTCACCACCGCGGGCAGCATTGAACACTGAAGCTTTCTTT. This codes for CASSPPRAALNTEAFF.

The V gene is TRBV2, the J gene TRBJ2-7, with TRBD1 matching 11 bases. Germline assignment: CDR1 SNHLY and CDR2 FYNNEI. Trimming cost V 7 bases and J 3 bases; bases outside gene matches: 5. The CDR3 is 14 amino acids. The CDR3 is CASITGTGGYEQYF. Here the CDR3 DNA reads TGTGCCAGCATTACCGGGACAGGGGGCTACGAGCAGTACTTC.

J is TRBJ2-5 and V is TRBV7-2, with 7 bases aligning to TRBD2. After removal of 1 base from V and 4 bases from J, the junction contained 6 bases not matched to a gene. Germline CDR1 reads SGHTA; CDR2 reads FQGNSA. The CDR3 totals 15 residues. This chain's CDR3 is CASSLEPAGSETQYF. In DNA, the CDR3 is TGTGCCAGCAGCTTAGAACCAGCGGGGTCAGAGACCCAGTACTTC.

The chain employs TRBV6-1 and TRBJ2-7; tentatively, D is TRBD1 (6 bases). V gave up 10 bases and J gave up 3 bases, with 10 bases separating them. CDR3 length equals 11 residues. CDR1 MNHNS and CDR2 SASEGT come from the germline V gene. The CDR3 spells CATMDSYEQYF. The CDR3 DNA reads TGTGCCACCATGGACAGCTACGAGCAGTACTTC.

There are a few counts of this clone. J is TRBJ2-2 and V is TRBV6-1, with D tentatively TRBD1 (6 bases). The V and J ends lost 3 bases and 0 bases respectively, with 11 bases between them. This CDR3 region has 16 residues. Per germline, CDR1 MNHNS and CDR2 SASEGT. For the CDR3, the DNA is TGTGCCAGCAGTGAGCAGACAGGCTCGAACACCGGGGAGCTGTTTTTT. The encoded protein is CASSEQTGSNTGELFF.

The J gene is TRBJ1-6, the V gene TRBV10-1; 7 nucleotides align to TRBD1. Looked up from germline, CDR1 is WNHNN and CDR2 is SYGVQD (reference sequence). J lost 7 bases, V lost 3 bases, and 0 bases had no gene match. This CDR3 comprises 13 residues. This CDR3 reads CASSEQGNSPLHF. Written as DNA, the CDR3 is TGCGCCAGCAGTGAACAGGGGAATTCACCCCTCCACTTT.

CDR3: CASSLLGRRTYEQYF. The CDR3 bases are TGTGCCAGCAGCTTATTGGGCAGGAGGACCTACGAGCAGTACTTC. The chain employs TRBV11-2 and TRBJ2-7, with a tentative D call TRBD2 (5 bases). Germline CDR1 is SGHAT and CDR2 is FQNNGV. V shed 2 bases and J shed 2 bases, with 13 bases lying between them. CDR3 length equals 15 residues.

The chain carries TRBV7-9 and TRBJ1-5; no clear D. Germline values: CDR1 SEHNR, CDR2 FQNEAQ (reference sequence). The V and J ends lost 1 base and 2 bases respectively, with 12 bases between them. CDR3 size: 16 residues. The CDR3 sequence: CASSLVGGSGNQPQHF. The CDR3 DNA follows: TGTGCCAGCAGCTTAGTGGGCGGGAGTGGCAATCAGCCCCAGCATTTT.

This chain uses TRBV19 with TRBJ2-7; 9 nucleotides match TRBD1. Looked up from germline, CDR1 is LNHDA and CDR2 is SQIVND (reference sequence). The CDR3 is made up of 14 amino acids. J was trimmed by 1 base and V by 11 bases; bases with no gene match: 9. The CDR3 region is CASSPGTGSYEQYF. The CDR3 DNA reads as TGTGCCTCTAGCCCCGGGACAGGGTCCTACGAGCAGTACTTC.